Presented here are 15 T cell receptor beta chains from one specimen sequenced in a study of shared clonotypes between healthy human individuals. Assay: immunoSEQ multiplex PCR; the TCRdb copy retains only in-frame clones and omits some. There are approximately 720,000 clones in the sample; about 91% occur only once, and about 24% lies in the top ten. Naive CD8 cells lacked CD45RO and underwent positive selection for CCR7, leaving out terminally differentiated effector memory CD45RA+ cells. Source material: naive CD8+ T cells sorted from blood. These receptor sequences come from a man aged 30 to 45 in good health.

This chain uses TRBV6-6 with TRBJ2-2, with D hard to call. This CDR3 is built from 12 residues. Germline CDR1 is MNHNY and CDR2 is SVGAGI (reference sequence). With 8 bases removed from V and 5 bases from J, the gap between germline ends came to 9 bases. The CDR3 is CASLRATGELFF. The CDR3 DNA reads as TGTGCCAGCCTCCGAGCGACCGGGGAGCTGTTTTTT.

The chain joins TRBV6-6 to TRBJ2-3; D uncertain. The V gene's germline CDR1 is MNHNY and CDR2 SVGAGI (reference sequence). V was cut by 0 bases and J by 4 bases, with 8 bases left in between. The CDR3 contains 14 residues. The CDR3 region has the DNA TGTGCCAGCAGTTACTCGAACCGGCCAGATACGCAGTATTTT. Its translation is CASSYSNRPDTQYF.

The rearrangement joins TRBV28 to TRBJ2-1; TRBD2 agrees at 9 bases. The CDR3 has 15 amino acids. Germline-derived CDR1 and CDR2 are MDHEN and SYDVKM. Losses at the gene ends were 3 bases for V and 6 bases for J; bases not matched to a gene: 6. The DNA of the CDR3 is TGTGCCAGCAGTTTGCGGCGGGAGGGCGTCAATGAGCAGTTCTTC. It translates to CASSLRREGVNEQFF.

In its sample, this clone was seen a few times. This chain links TRBV7-9 with TRBJ2-2; unclear D gene. Germline CDR1 and CDR2: SEHNR and FQNEAQ (reference sequence). The germline V and J ends were trimmed by 1 base and 0 bases, with 3 bases remaining between them. CDR3 length equals 14 residues. The CDR3: CASSLVANTGELFF. The CDR3 DNA reads TGTGCCAGCAGCTTAGTGGCGAACACCGGGGAGCTGTTTTTT.

The chain joins TRBV7-8 to TRBJ2-7; 10 bases align to TRBD2. Germline V gene lookup returns CDR1 SGHVS and CDR2 FQNEAQ. The CDR3 spans 15 residues. The trim removed 4 bases at V and 3 bases at J, leaving 6 bases unmatched. Here the CDR3 reads CASSSGTSEYYEQYF. DNA for the CDR3: TGTGCCAGCAGCTCGGGGACTAGCGAATACTACGAGCAGTACTTC.

J is TRBJ2-1 and V is TRBV5-1; perhaps TRBD2 as D (5 bases). CDR3 length: 13 amino acids. The germline V gene encodes CDR1 SGHRS and CDR2 YFSETQ. Trimming pared 3 bases from V and 7 bases from J, leaving 11 bases between. This CDR3 is CASSWVGVNEQFF. The CDR3 DNA reads TGCGCCAGCAGCTGGGTGGGAGTTAATGAGCAGTTCTTC.

This chain uses TRBV19 with TRBJ1-5, with D hard to call. The CDR3 is made up of 16 amino acids. The V gene lost 0 bases and the J gene lost 2 bases, with 11 bases spanning the gap. Germline CDR1 LNHDA, CDR2 SQIVND (reference sequence). CDR3 sequence (DNA): TGTGCCAGTAGTATAGAGCGGCCCGGAGGCAATCAGCCCCAGCATTTT. Translation: CASSIERPGGNQPQHF.

The chain carries TRBV29-1 and TRBJ2-1; D is undetermined. Deletions cut 2 bases from V and 8 bases from J, with 13 bases between. Per the germline V gene, CDR1 is SQVTM and CDR2 is ANQGSEA. This CDR3 is 13 amino acids long. The CDR3 spells CSVEFLALDEQFF. As DNA, the CDR3 is TGCAGCGTTGAATTTTTAGCTCTAGATGAGCAGTTCTTC.

The chain is built from TRBV7-9 and TRBJ1-2; D is perhaps TRBD1 (5 bases). CDR1 SEHNR and CDR2 FQNEAQ come from the germline V gene (reference sequence). This CDR3 has 17 residues. The V end lost 6 bases, the J end lost 0 bases, and 20 bases lay between the germline ends. The CDR3 sequence: CASRSTLAGTTNYGYTF. In DNA, the CDR3 is TGTGCCAGCAGATCCACTTTGGCAGGGACTACTAACTATGGCTACACCTTC.

The V gene is TRBV6-4, the J gene TRBJ2-7; D uncertain. There are 14 residues in the CDR3. Germline loops: CDR1 MRHNA, CDR2 SNTAGT. V gave up 0 bases and J gave up 6 bases, with 12 bases separating them. The CDR3 DNA reads TGTGCCAGCAGTGACTCTCCAGGATCAGCCGAGCAGTACTTC. Its protein is CASSDSPGSAEQYF.

V usage is TRBV27 and J usage is TRBJ2-5; 7 bases align to TRBD2. The length of the CDR3 is 15 residues. Losses at the gene ends were 8 bases for V and 2 bases for J; bases not matched to a gene: 11. The germline CDR1 and CDR2 sequences are MNHEY and SMNVEV (reference sequence). The CDR3 nucleotides read TGTGCCAGCGCACCGGGACTACTAAAACAAGAGACCCAGTACTTC. Translation: CASAPGLLKQETQYF.

The chain is built from TRBV7-9 and TRBJ2-3; the D gene is possibly TRBD2 (6 bases). Germline V gene lookup returns CDR1 SEHNR and CDR2 FQNEAQ (reference sequence). V shed 3 bases and J shed 0 bases, with 16 bases lying between them. The CDR3 consists of 17 residues. DNA for the CDR3: TGTGCCAGCAGCTTTGAGTCCGGCGGGAAAAGCACAGATACGCAGTATTTT. Translation: CASSFESGGKSTDTQYF.

This clone appeared once. J is TRBJ1-4 and V is TRBV11-2; D not resolved. Deletions cut 3 bases from V and 6 bases from J, with 5 bases between. The CDR3 loop spans 12 amino acids. Germline V gene lookup returns CDR1 SGHAT and CDR2 FQNNGV. CDR3 region: CASSFGDEKLFF. The CDR3 bases are TGTGCCAGCAGCTTTGGGGATGAAAAACTGTTTTTT.

V usage is TRBV2 and J usage is TRBJ2-1; a weak D match, TRBD2 (7 bases). V was trimmed by 7 bases and J by 2 bases, leaving 33 bases between them. Germline assignment: CDR1 SNHLY and CDR2 FYNNEI. The CDR3 contains 21 residues. CDR3 in amino acids: CASITNPWLAVGGQTYNEQFF. The CDR3 coding sequence is TGTGCCAGCATCACAAACCCGTGGCTAGCGGTGGGGGGGCAAACCTACAATGAGCAGTTCTTC.

The J gene is TRBJ2-7, the V gene TRBV2; TRBD1 matches at 10 bases. Germline CDR1 reads SNHLY; CDR2 reads FYNNEI. The CDR3 extends over 15 amino acids. J lost 5 bases, V lost 3 bases, and 7 bases had no gene match. The CDR3 DNA is TGTGCCAGCAGTGATGGGGGGACAGGGGAAAACGAGCAGTACTTC. It translates to CASSDGGTGENEQYF.